This T cell receptor beta chain was captured by sequencing in a study of metastatic and nonmetastatic thyroid tumors. On the study more broadly: Repertoires of blood and of tissue (tumor or nodule) from malignant and benign thyroid patients were compared. Overall study results and limits: It was reportedly found that TCR beta diversity was significantly higher in malignant thyroid tumors than in benign nodules, a difference seen in both blood and tumor samples.

Using MiXCR, TCRdb re-called clones from the PCR reads. In the table there are 23,000 or so clones, more than 10% of which are singletons. This clone appeared a few times. Its antigen is not known. Thyroid surgery had not been preceded by any treatment in any patient. This TCR derives from a female donor with papillary thyroid cancer or a benign thyroid nodule (not recorded which). Some clones in this sample may be carry-over from other donors' samples. Material for sequencing was blood.

The CDR3 sequence: CASSTGLRSDTQYF. The CDR3, as DNA: TGTGCCAGCAGTACGGGACTTCGCTCGGATACGCAGTATTTT. J is TRBJ2-3 and V is TRBV28; weak D call: TRBD2 (6 bases). V lost 5 bases to trimming and J lost 6 bases, with 15 bases between them. The CDR3 contains 14 residues. Germline V gene sequence: CDR1 MDHEN, CDR2 SYDVKM. The full variable domain, rest sourced from reference TRBV28 and TRBJ2-3, is DVKVTQSSRYLVKRTGEKVFLECVQDMDHENMFWYRQDPGLGLRLIYFSYDVKMKEKGDIPEGYSVSREKKERFSLILESASTNQTSMYLCASSTGLRSDTQYFGPGTRLTVL.